These 27 T cell receptor beta chains share one sample of origin, sequenced in a study of shared clonotypes between healthy human individuals. Data came from immunoSEQ multiplex PCR; TCRdb stores just in-frame clones and leaves some out. The table has about 600,000 clones, around 97% seen once. The sample consisted of naive CD4+ T cells sorted from blood. The subset: CD45RA+ positively selected. Every receptor here comes from a woman in her 30s in good health.

The chain couples TRBV5-5 to TRBJ1-1; a weak D match, TRBD1 (5 bases). Germline CDR1 is SGHKS and CDR2 is YYEKEE (reference sequence). This CDR3 has 13 residues. Trimming left V 0 bases short and J 3 bases short, with 6 bases between. CDR3 DNA: TGTGCCAGCAGCTTGGTAGGGGACACTGAAGCTTTCTTT. This translates into CASSLVGDTEAFF.

The chain links TRBV2 to TRBJ2-7, with 7 bases identical to TRBD2. CDR3 length: 14 amino acids. Germline V gene lookup returns CDR1 SNHLY and CDR2 FYNNEI. The V gene end was trimmed by 2 bases and the J gene end by 0 bases; junction bases not matched to a gene: 1. CDR3 region: CASSETSVSYEQYF. CDR3 DNA sequence: TGTGCCAGCAGTGAAACTAGCGTCTCCTACGAGCAGTACTTC.

CDR3 nucleotide sequence: TGTGCCAGCAGTGAATACGCCGGGGGGCGGCAGTACTTC. Amino acid sequence: CASSEYAGGRQYF. This sequence joins TRBV25-1 and TRBJ2-7, with D tentatively TRBD2 (7 bases). V gave up 0 bases and J gave up 9 bases, with 12 bases separating them. CDR1 is MGHDK, CDR2 SYGVNS, per germline. The CDR3 totals 13 residues.

The chain is built from TRBV6-5 and TRBJ2-7; D is undetermined. The CDR3 runs to 14 residues. V lost 2 bases and J lost 3, with 11 bases in between. Germline CDR1 is MNHEY and CDR2 is SVGAGI. DNA for the CDR3: TGTGCCAGCAGTTACACCCGGTCGGACTACGAGCAGTACTTC. Protein product: CASSYTRSDYEQYF.

This sequence joins TRBV21-1 and TRBJ2-5. TRBV21-1 is a pseudogene locus. CDR3 size: 16 residues. The CDR3 is CASSKVAPRGVETQYF. The CDR3 nucleotides are TGTGCCAGCAGCAAAGTGGCCCCGAGGGGTGTGGAGACCCAGTACTTC.

The chain employs TRBV5-1 and TRBJ1-4, with D hard to call. With 3 bases removed from V and 4 bases from J, the gap between germline ends came to 13 bases. The CDR3 consists of 15 residues. Germline CDR1 reads SGHRS; CDR2 reads YFSETQ. CDR3 in amino acids: CASSSRPGLNEKLFF. The CDR3 region has the DNA TGCGCCAGCAGCTCTCGCCCAGGCCTTAATGAAAAACTGTTTTTT. The entire variable domain, with the rest obtained from reference TRBV5-1 and TRBJ1-4, is as follows: KAGVTQTPRYLIKTRGQQVTLSCSPISGHRSVSWYQQTPGQGLQFLFEYFSETQRNKGNFPGRFSGRQFSNSRSEMNVSTLELGDSALYLCASSSRPGLNEKLFFGSGTQLSVL.

V and J are TRBV29-1 and TRBJ2-3; D remains unclear. V gave up 5 bases and J gave up 0 bases, with 12 bases separating them. Germline assignment: CDR1 SQVTM and CDR2 ANQGSEA. The CDR3 is 14 amino acids. CDR3 sequence: CSVSGASSTDTQYF. CDR3 in DNA: TGCAGCGTTTCGGGTGCTTCTAGCACAGATACGCAGTATTTT.

In this sample, this clone turned up once. The genes are TRBV6-6 and TRBJ1-5; D is possibly TRBD1 (5 bases). Germline CDR1 MNHNY, CDR2 SVGAGI (reference sequence). V was clipped by 2 bases and J by 5 bases, with 7 bases between them. The length of the CDR3 is 13 residues. The CDR3 DNA follows: TGTGCCAGCAGTTACGGGGCTGATCAGCCCCAGCATTTT. This sequence encodes CASSYGADQPQHF.

The chain links TRBV2 to TRBJ1-2; D is ambiguous. The CDR3 extends over 11 amino acids. Per germline, CDR1 SNHLY and CDR2 FYNNEI. V lost 11 bases and J lost 3, with 10 bases in between. DNA for the CDR3: TGTGCCGGGCGGGAAGACTATGGCTACACCTTC. As protein: CAGREDYGYTF.

V is TRBV29-1 and J is TRBJ2-3, with D possibly matching TRBD2 (6 bases). Germline CDR1 is SQVTM and CDR2 is ANQGSEA. CDR3 length equals 15 residues. V lost 7 bases and J 7 bases, leaving 24 bases between the germline ends. The chain's CDR3 is CSANTGAGGTNTQYF. The CDR3 region has the DNA TGCAGCGCAAATACAGGTGCTGGGGGGACGAATACGCAGTATTTT.

CDR3 coding DNA: TGTGCCAGCAGCTTCTCCAGGGACGGCTATGGCTACACCTTC. Translating it yields CASSFSRDGYGYTF. The V and J genes are TRBV28 and TRBJ1-2, with D perhaps matching TRBD1 (5 bases). With 6 bases removed from V and 4 bases from J, the gap between germline ends came to 15 bases. Germline V gene lookup returns CDR1 MDHEN and CDR2 SYDVKM. The CDR3 is 14 residues long.

The chain joins TRBV29-1 to TRBJ2-7, with D unresolved. CDR1 is SQVTM and CDR2 is ANQGSEA in the germline V gene. V lost 4 bases, J lost 1 base, and 8 bases lay in between. The CDR3 is 12 amino acids. The DNA for the CDR3 is TGCAGCGTTGTTCTGGGGTCCTACGAGCAGTACTTC. This encodes CSVVLGSYEQYF.

J is TRBJ1-1 and V is TRBV28, with D perhaps matching TRBD1 (5 bases). Trimming stripped 8 bases from V and 3 bases from J, with 10 bases between. The germline gives CDR1 MDHEN, CDR2 SYDVKM. The CDR3 is 12 residues long. The CDR3 protein is CASFVRDTEAFF. The CDR3 nucleotides are TGTGCCAGCTTTGTCAGGGACACTGAAGCTTTCTTT.

The chain recombines TRBV5-1 with TRBJ2-6; 10 positions match TRBD1. The J segment lost 4 bases and the V segment lost 3 bases, leaving 10 bases of the junction unmatched. Germline CDR1 SGHRS, CDR2 YFSETQ. The CDR3 length is 18 residues. CDR3 in DNA: TGCGCCAGCAGCTCCGGGGACAGGGGTGCCCTCGGGGCCAACGTCCTGACTTTC. As protein: CASSSGDRGALGANVLTF.

The V call is TRBV19, the J call TRBJ1-5; tentative D call: TRBD1 (6 bases). The germline V gene has CDR1 LNHDA and CDR2 SQIVND (reference sequence). This CDR3 is 14 amino acids long. The V and J ends lost 1 base and 6 bases respectively, with 10 bases between them. The CDR3: CASSIVRGPQPQHF. Here the CDR3 DNA reads TGTGCCAGTAGTATAGTCAGGGGACCTCAGCCCCAGCATTTT.

The chain carries TRBV27 and TRBJ1-6; no firm D call. The germline gives CDR1 MNHEY, CDR2 SMNVEV (reference sequence). The CDR3 is 13 amino acids. V shed 3 bases and J shed 6 bases, with 6 bases lying between them. CDR3 in DNA: TGTGCCAGCAGTTTTGGCTTTAATTCACCCCTCCACTTT. It encodes CASSFGFNSPLHF.

V and J are TRBV5-1 and TRBJ1-6; tentative D call: TRBD1 (5 bases). Deletions cut 7 bases from V and 6 bases from J, with 17 bases between. The V gene's germline CDR1 is SGHRS and CDR2 YFSETQ. This CDR3 has 15 amino acids. CDR3 nucleotide sequence: TGCGCCAGCGGGGAGACCGGGGCGGGTAATTCACCCCTCCACTTT. Translation gives CASGETGAGNSPLHF.

The table lists this clone with a few counts. The gene calls are TRBV30 and TRBJ1-5; the match to TRBD1 covers 8 bases. V lost 1 base and J lost 6; bases outside the gene matches: 2. The CDR3 is 13 residues long. Germline CDR1 reads GTSNPN; CDR2 reads SVGIG (reference sequence). CDR3 region: CAWSGQGTQPQHF. CDR3 DNA: TGTGCCTGGAGTGGACAGGGGACTCAGCCCCAGCATTTT.

The chain recombines TRBV19 with TRBJ1-2, with 9 bases lining up with TRBD1. V lost 4 bases to trimming and J lost 7 bases; unmatched junction nucleotides: 7. The CDR3 loop spans 14 amino acids. The germline V gene has CDR1 LNHDA and CDR2 SQIVND (reference sequence). CDR3 nucleotides: TGTGCCAGTAGTACTCCCGGGACAGGGAGTGGCTACACCTTC. It encodes CASSTPGTGSGYTF.

The genes are TRBV10-3 and TRBJ1-5; TRBD1 matches at 7 bases. Germline V gene sequence: CDR1 ENHRY, CDR2 SYGVKD. CDR3 length: 14 amino acids. The J segment lost 6 bases and the V segment lost 4 bases, leaving 6 bases of the junction unmatched. This CDR3 reads CAISAGQDGQPQHF. The CDR3 DNA reads TGTGCCATCAGTGCAGGACAGGACGGTCAGCCCCAGCATTTT.

The chain couples TRBV4-1 to TRBJ1-4; D is possibly TRBD1 (5 bases). CDR1 and CDR2 (germline): MGHRA, YSYEKL. This CDR3 has 15 residues. The ends were cut back, 7 bases at V and 1 base at J, with 13 bases in the middle. The CDR3 loop reads CASKRQPGTNEKLFF. CDR3 DNA sequence: TGCGCCAGCAAGAGACAGCCTGGAACTAATGAAAAACTGTTTTTT.

The gene calls are TRBV23-1 and TRBJ2-7, with 7 nucleotides matching TRBD1. TRBV23-1 is an open reading frame whose function is uncertain. This CDR3 has 21 residues. With 11 bases clipped from V and 6 bases from J, the junction kept 37 bases outside the gene matches. This CDR3 is CAQRQQDPRTGFRANLGEQYF. CDR3 nucleotides: TGCGCCCAACGCCAACAGGACCCCAGGACAGGCTTCCGGGCGAACCTTGGCGAGCAGTACTTC.

The chain combines TRBV19 with TRBJ2-1; 14 bases agree with TRBD2. V lost 7 bases to trimming and J lost 10 bases; unmatched junction nucleotides: 12. The CDR3 spans 16 residues. Germline V lookup: CDR1 LNHDA, CDR2 SQIVND (reference sequence). The CDR3 coding sequence is TGTGCCAGTAACCCCCAGGGACTAGCGGGAGCGCGCGAGCAGTTCTTC. Amino acids: CASNPQGLAGAREQFF.

The chain couples TRBV19 to TRBJ1-1; 9 bases map to TRBD1. Germline CDR1 and CDR2: LNHDA and SQIVND (reference sequence). The CDR3 consists of 18 residues. Unmatched junction bases numbered 14, after V lost 4 bases and J lost 2 bases. The CDR3 sequence: CASSTWTGAGGLNTEAFF. The CDR3 DNA reads TGTGCCAGTAGTACCTGGACAGGGGCCGGGGGACTAAACACTGAAGCTTTCTTT.

The CDR3 DNA is TGCGCCAGCAGCCCCAGGGGATATAGCAACACCGGGGAGCTGTTTTTT. Residues: CASSPRGYSNTGELFF. The rearrangement joins TRBV5-1 to TRBJ2-2; possible D gene TRBD1, 6 bases. This CDR3 has 16 residues. Per the germline V gene, CDR1 is SGHRS and CDR2 is YFSETQ. Trimming cost V 4 bases and J 2 bases, with 15 bases left between them.

The V gene is TRBV2, the J gene TRBJ2-1, with TRBD2 as a possible D gene (6 bases). In germline, CDR1 is SNHLY, CDR2 FYNNEI. Trimming stripped 0 bases from V and 12 bases from J, with 15 bases between. The CDR3 loop spans 14 amino acids. The CDR3 coding sequence is TGTGCCAGCAGTGAAGCGCTTCGGACTACTAGGCAGTTCTTC. This encodes CASSEALRTTRQFF.

V usage is TRBV5-1 and J usage is TRBJ2-5, with D maybe TRBD1 (6 bases). Germline V gives CDR1 SGHRS, CDR2 YFSETQ. This CDR3 is 15 amino acids long. The germline V and J ends were trimmed by 2 bases and 0 bases, with 11 bases remaining between them. The CDR3 nucleotides are TGCGCCAGCAGCTTCCGCTGGACAGACCAAGAGACCCAGTACTTC. Translated: CASSFRWTDQETQYF.